This T cell receptor beta chain emerged from a study of T cells in Graves' hyperthyroidism and ophthalmopathy. Findings and limits, study-wide: Median prediction lead before ophthalmopathy onset was 5 to 7 months with the model. Among thyroid clonotypes expanded above 0.001, most also appeared in blood.

The investigators amplified TCR beta CDR3 regions from RNA transcripts. The HTBI primer set drove a first-round RT-PCR of the TCR CDR3. TCRdb called the multiplex PCR reads again in MiXCR, with one record for every CDR3 protein. The data contain under 800,000 distinct CDR3 sequences, 13% to 15% of them singletons. This clonotype was seen a single time. Its antigen is not known. PBMCs were obtained from roughly 10 ml fresh peripheral blood. CDR3 length: 13 amino acids. The V end was cut by 7 bases, the J end by 0 bases, with 9 bases between. CDR1 is MNHEY and CDR2 is SVGEGT in the germline V gene. The sample consisted of blood. The clonotype originates from a woman in her late teens or twenties with Graves' hyperthyroidism. The rearrangement links TRBV6-2 or TRBV6-3 to TRBJ1-2; D gene uncertain. Here the CDR3 DNA reads TGTGCCAGCATCCCCCCCACTAACTATGGCTACACCTTC. As protein: CASIPPTNYGYTF.